The 30 T cell receptor beta chains given below trace back to one sample, sequenced in a study of blood T cell repertoires in COVID-19. Profiling relied on immunoSEQ multiplex PCR, and the TCRdb table lists in-frame clones only, not all of them. The top ten hold about 10% of the sample, which has about 400,000 clones, approximately 87% seen once. Specimen: PBMCs or T cells enriched from blood (not recorded which). These receptors came from a woman in her forties or fifties who had recovered from COVID-19.

The chain joins TRBV11-2 to TRBJ2-7; D might be TRBD1 (5 bases). V was shortened by 0 bases and J by 4 bases, with 13 bases between the two germline ends. Germline values: CDR1 SGHAT, CDR2 FQNNGV. The CDR3 is 15 residues long. Here the CDR3 reads CASSLDLDINYEQYF. CDR3 nucleotides: TGTGCCAGCAGCTTAGATCTGGACATAAATTACGAGCAGTACTTC.

This clone was observed a few times. Other DNA sequences within the sample encode an identical CDR3. The gene calls are TRBV27 and TRBJ1-2, with 7 bases identical to TRBD1. After removal of 2 bases from V and 4 bases from J, the junction contained 1 base not matched to a gene. This CDR3 spans 13 amino acids. Germline loops: CDR1 MNHEY, CDR2 SMNVEV (reference sequence). The CDR3 DNA sequence: TGTGCCAGCAGTTTAAGACAGGGCTATGGCTACACCTTC. This encodes CASSLRQGYGYTF.

This chain joins TRBV2 and TRBJ1-1; no definite D call. CDR1 and CDR2 from the germline V gene are SNHLY and FYNNEI. The V end lost 7 bases, the J end lost 5 bases, and 11 bases lay between the germline ends. The CDR3 totals 12 residues. The CDR3 loop is CASKGLGTEAFF. CDR3 nucleotide sequence: TGTGCCAGCAAAGGACTTGGGACTGAAGCTTTCTTT.

The J gene is TRBJ1-2, the V gene TRBV6-5, with a weak D call TRBD1 (5 bases). The CDR3 loop spans 14 amino acids. Germline loops: CDR1 MNHEY, CDR2 SVGAGI. Trimming pared 6 bases from V and 3 bases from J, leaving 14 bases between. CDR3 sequence: CASRSPGKDYGYTF. As DNA, the CDR3 is TGTGCCAGCAGGTCACCAGGGAAAGACTATGGCTACACCTTC.

The chain uses TRBV7-2 and TRBJ2-3, with 15 nucleotides matching TRBD2. V dropped 5 bases and J dropped 6; count of bases not matched to a gene: 9. CDR3 length: 17 residues. Germline V lookup: CDR1 SGHTA, CDR2 FQGNSA. The CDR3 reads CASSKGLAGGPSDTQYF. The CDR3 DNA is TGTGCCAGCAGCAAAGGACTAGCGGGGGGGCCATCCGATACGCAGTATTTT.

The rearrangement uses TRBV4-1 and TRBJ1-1; 8 bases are shared with TRBD1. V shed 2 bases, J shed 7 bases, and the junction held 12 bases outside the gene matches. The germline gives CDR1 MGHRA, CDR2 YSYEKL. The CDR3 sequence is 16 residues long. For the CDR3, the DNA is TGCGCCAGCAGCCAAAGTCGAAGGACAGGGCATGTTGAAGCTTTCTTT. Residues: CASSQSRRTGHVEAFF.

V gene TRBV5-1 combines with J gene TRBJ1-1, with a possible D match to TRBD1 (6 bases). Deletions cut 3 bases from V and 7 bases from J, with 16 bases between. Germline values: CDR1 SGHRS, CDR2 YFSETQ. The CDR3 sequence is 14 residues long. DNA for the CDR3: TGCGCCAGCAGCTGGGGGCAGGTGAACGGTGAAGCTTTCTTT. Its protein product is CASSWGQVNGEAFF.

The chain joins TRBV18 to TRBJ1-1; D unclear. Germline V CDR1 and CDR2: KGHSH, LQKENI. This CDR3 has 13 residues. Trimming removed 2 bases at V and 1 base at J, with 5 bases between. The CDR3 region has the DNA TGTGCCAGCTCACCAAACGGGAACACTGAAGCTTTCTTT. Translation gives CASSPNGNTEAFF. The entire variable domain, with the rest obtained from reference TRBV18 and TRBJ1-1, is as follows: NAGVMQNPRHLVRRRGQEARLRCSPMKGHSHVYWYRQLPEEGLKFMVYLQKENIIDESGMPKERFSAEFPKEGPSILRIQQVVRGDSAAYFCASSPNGNTEAFFGQGTRLTVV.

The chain carries TRBV5-1 and TRBJ1-5; 11 bases are shared with TRBD1. This CDR3 has 17 amino acids. With 1 base clipped from V and 2 bases from J, the junction kept 5 bases outside the gene matches. From germline, CDR1 is SGHRS and CDR2 YFSETQ. The CDR3 sequence: CASSLTGQGAGNQPQHF. DNA of the CDR3: TGCGCCAGCAGCTTGACAGGACAGGGGGCCGGCAATCAGCCCCAGCATTTT.

This clone showed up just a few times. The sample contains more than one DNA sequence encoding this CDR3. The chain couples TRBV6-1 to TRBJ2-2, with D perhaps TRBD1 (5 bases). CDR3 length: 14 residues. V was trimmed by 3 bases and J by 2 bases, leaving 7 bases between them. Germline V CDR1 and CDR2: MNHNS, SASEGT. CDR3: CASSETANTGELFF. CDR3 in DNA: TGTGCCAGCAGTGAGACAGCTAACACCGGGGAGCTGTTTTTT.

This clone was picked up one time. The chain recombines TRBV5-1 with TRBJ2-1; 7 bases are a match to TRBD1. The germline gives CDR1 SGHRS, CDR2 YFSETQ. CDR3 length: 16 residues. The ends lost 3 bases at V and 4 bases at J; junction bases unmatched: 10. CDR3 amino acids: CASSSNMGTAYNEQFF. The CDR3, as DNA: TGCGCCAGCAGCTCAAATATGGGGACAGCATACAATGAGCAGTTCTTC.

This clone was picked up one time. The chain is built from TRBV29-1 and TRBJ2-3; TRBD1 aligns across 7 bases. Germline V gene data show CDR1 as SQVTM and CDR2 as ANQGSEA. Trimming at V came to 3 bases and at J to 5 bases, leaving 5 bases not matched to a gene. CDR3 length: 13 residues. This CDR3 reads CSVDEGGVDTQYF. The CDR3 nucleotides are TGCAGCGTTGATGAAGGGGGCGTAGATACGCAGTATTTT.

This clone was recorded a few times. The chain employs TRBV27 and TRBJ1-6; 9 bases are shared with TRBD1. Losses at the gene ends were 7 bases for V and 14 bases for J; bases not matched to a gene: 18. CDR1 MNHEY and CDR2 SMNVEV come from the germline V gene (reference sequence). This CDR3 region has 16 residues. The CDR3 bases are TGTGCCAGCACCCGTTCGGGGACAGGGTCAATTCTGACCCTCCACTTT. It is translated as CASTRSGTGSILTLHF.

The chain is built from TRBV7-3 and TRBJ1-1; D might be TRBD1 (5 bases). The V gene lost 6 bases and the J gene lost 11 bases, with 19 bases spanning the gap. The CDR3 length is 13 residues. Germline CDR1 and CDR2: SGHTA and FQGTGA. The CDR3 DNA is TGTGCCAGCAGTCCAGACAGCCAGGGTACGGCTTTCTTT. It translates to CASSPDSQGTAFF.

The rearrangement links TRBV6-2 or TRBV6-3 to TRBJ2-7, with D possibly matching TRBD1 (5 bases). This CDR3 has 14 residues. CDR1 and CDR2 (germline): MNHEY, SVGEGT. V was clipped by 5 bases and J by 3 bases, with 14 bases between them. The CDR3 loop reads CASSAPDTHYEQYF. The CDR3, as DNA: TGTGCCAGCAGTGCCCCGGACACCCACTACGAGCAGTACTTC.

The rearrangement joins TRBV19 to TRBJ1-5, with D hard to call. This CDR3 region has 16 residues. V was cut by 7 bases and J by 6 bases, with 22 bases left in between. In germline, CDR1 is LNHDA, CDR2 SQIVND (reference sequence). CDR3: CASNPEAARRIQPQHF. The CDR3 nucleotides are TGTGCCAGTAATCCTGAGGCAGCAAGGCGGATTCAGCCCCAGCATTTT. The full variable domain, its missing parts supplied by reference TRBV19 and TRBJ1-5, is DGGITQSPKYLFRKEGQNVTLSCEQNLNHDAMYWYRQDPGQGLRLIYYSQIVNDFQKGDIAEGYSVSREKKESFPLTVTSAQKNPTAFYLCASNPEAARRIQPQHFGDGTRLSIL.

This clone turned up a few times. The rearrangement links TRBV19 to TRBJ1-5, with D maybe TRBD1 (6 bases). The CDR3 runs to 12 residues. V was cut by 6 bases and J by 7 bases, with 10 bases left in between. Germline CDR1 LNHDA, CDR2 SQIVND (reference sequence). CDR3: CASRSGGQPQHF. The CDR3 nucleotides are TGTGCCAGTAGATCGGGGGGCCAGCCCCAGCATTTT.

The V gene is TRBV5-1, the J gene TRBJ2-2, with 9 nucleotides matching TRBD2. There are 16 residues in the CDR3. The germline CDR1 and CDR2 sequences are SGHRS and YFSETQ. V shed 4 bases, J shed 3 bases, and the junction held 7 bases outside the gene matches. The CDR3 spells CASSQLLAGHTGELFF. DNA of the CDR3: TGCGCCAGCAGCCAACTTCTAGCGGGGCACACCGGGGAGCTGTTTTTT.

The V gene is TRBV5-6, the J gene TRBJ1-1, with a weak D call TRBD1 (6 bases). This CDR3 contains 13 residues. Trimming took off 6 bases at V and 0 bases at J, with 9 bases between the two ends. Germline V gene lookup returns CDR1 SGHDT and CDR2 YYEEEE. CDR3 amino acids: CASKAGVNTEAFF. DNA of the CDR3: TGTGCCAGCAAGGCAGGGGTGAACACTGAAGCTTTCTTT.

Here the CDR3 reads CASSVDGGNTEAFF. CDR3 nucleotide sequence: TGTGCCAGTAGTGTGGACGGGGGGAACACTGAAGCTTTCTTT. The V and J genes are TRBV19 and TRBJ1-1; weak D call: TRBD1 (5 bases). This CDR3 has 14 residues. Germline CDR1 reads LNHDA; CDR2 reads SQIVND (reference sequence). V was shortened by 5 bases and J by 1 base, with 11 bases between the two germline ends.

Worth noting for this clone: One end of the junction fails to match germline, which may point to a read error. V and J are TRBV6-5 and TRBJ2-4; 7 bases are a match to TRBD1. The germline V gene has CDR1 MNHEY and CDR2 SVGAGI. CDR3 length: 14 amino acids. The chain's CDR3 is CASETGTAQNIQYF. In nucleotides, the CDR3 is TGTGCCAGCGAAACCGGGACAGCCCAAAACATTCAGTACTTC.

The rearrangement links TRBV5-1 to TRBJ2-5, with a weak D call TRBD2 (6 bases). Germline CDR1 SGHRS, CDR2 YFSETQ. The V end lost 4 bases, the J end lost 2 bases, and 15 bases lay between the germline ends. The CDR3 totals 15 residues. CDR3 region: CASSPGGSGQETQYF. The CDR3 nucleotides are TGCGCCAGCAGCCCCGGTGGTAGCGGACAAGAGACCCAGTACTTC.

This clone has just one count. The rearrangement joins TRBV7-2 to TRBJ1-3; D ambiguous. CDR1 is SGHTA and CDR2 is FQGNSA in the germline V gene. This CDR3 is built from 15 residues. The V and J ends lost 1 base and 0 bases respectively, with 7 bases between them. CDR3 amino acids: CASSLDSNSGNTIYF. The CDR3 DNA reads as TGTGCCAGCAGCTTAGACAGCAACTCTGGAAACACCATATATTTT.

CDR3 amino acids: CASSLVRAYGYTF. CDR3 sequence (DNA): TGTGCCAGCAGTTTGGTGAGGGCCTATGGCTACACCTTC. The gene calls are TRBV12-3 or TRBV12-4 and TRBJ1-2; D ambiguous. V lost 3 bases, J lost 4 bases, and 9 bases lay in between. The length of the CDR3 is 13 residues.

The rearrangement uses TRBV5-1 and TRBJ1-3, with TRBD1 matching 8 bases. CDR1 and CDR2 (germline): SGHRS, YFSETQ. This CDR3 spans 15 amino acids. Trimming at V came to 6 bases and at J to 1 base, leaving 6 bases not matched to a gene. The CDR3 protein is CASMQGASSGNTIYF. The CDR3 DNA follows: TGCGCCAGCATGCAGGGGGCCTCGTCTGGAAACACCATATATTTT.

The V call is TRBV9, the J call TRBJ2-2; no clear D. The CDR3 is 14 amino acids. Germline CDR1 is SGDLS and CDR2 is YYNGEE. V lost 4 bases to trimming and J lost 6 bases, with 13 bases between them. The CDR3 protein is CASSTNTSPGELFF. CDR3 nucleotide sequence: TGTGCCAGCAGCACTAACACCTCTCCCGGGGAGCTGTTTTTT.

In this sample, this clone turned up once. The V and J genes are TRBV6-2 or TRBV6-3 and TRBJ2-7; 10 bases agree with TRBD1. The CDR3 totals 14 residues. Germline V gene data show CDR1 as MNHEY and CDR2 as SVGEGT. V shed 7 bases and J 3 bases; nucleotides not matched to a gene: 6. Written as DNA, the CDR3 is TGTGCCAGCATCCCCGGGACAGGGGACTACGAGCAGTACTTC. Amino acid sequence: CASIPGTGDYEQYF.

This chain uses TRBV2 with TRBJ1-5, with TRBD1 identical over 7 bases. The germline V gene encodes CDR1 SNHLY and CDR2 FYNNEI. The V and J ends lost 4 bases and 10 bases, in that order; junction bases with no gene match: 7. This CDR3 spans 13 amino acids. This chain's CDR3 is CASSGQGTKPQHF. The CDR3 DNA sequence: TGTGCCAGCAGTGGACAGGGAACGAAACCCCAGCATTTT. The full variable domain, with the rest looked up from reference TRBV2 and TRBJ1-5, is EPEVTQTPSHQVTQMGQEVILRCVPISNHLYFYWYRQILGQKVEFLVSFYNNEISEKSEIFDDQFSVERPDGSNFTLKIRSTKLEDSAMYFCASSGQGTKPQHFGDGTRLSIL.

This chain uses TRBV4-1 with TRBJ1-6; a weak D match, TRBD1 (5 bases). Germline V gene data show CDR1 as MGHRA and CDR2 as YSYEKL. The CDR3 is 16 residues long. V was shortened by 1 base and J by 6 bases, with 13 bases between the two germline ends. This chain's CDR3 is CASSQVGRQTNSPLHF. In nucleotides, the CDR3 is TGCGCCAGCAGCCAAGTGGGAAGACAGACTAATTCACCCCTCCACTTT.

V gene TRBV5-8 combines with J gene TRBJ2-3, with a weak D call TRBD1 (6 bases). V shed 4 bases and J shed 6 bases, with 15 bases lying between them. Germline CDR1 and CDR2: SGHTS and YDEGEE. CDR3 length equals 14 residues. CDR3 sequence: CASSIRTEGDTQYF. The CDR3 DNA follows: TGTGCCAGCAGCATTCGGACAGAAGGGGATACGCAGTATTTT.